These 20 T cell receptor beta chains originate from one sample sequenced in a study of T cells in Graves' hyperthyroidism and ophthalmopathy. The TCR beta CDR3 regions underwent amplification using RNA transcripts as the source. With the HTBI primer set, the TCR CDR3 went through a first round of RT-PCR. Each CDR3 protein is one row after TCRdb ran MiXCR on the multiplex PCR reads. The sample includes approximately 600,000 distinct CDR3 sequences, less than 25% of them seen just once. The specimen sequenced was blood. These receptors originate from a young man with Graves' ophthalmopathy.

This clonotype was found a few times. The chain uses TRBV20-1 and TRBJ2-3; D possibly uses TRBD1 or TRBD2 (5 bases each). The CDR3 consists of 17 residues. Per germline, CDR1 DFQATT and CDR2 SNEGSKA (reference sequence). V was shortened by 1 base and J by 1 base, with 18 bases between the two germline ends. CDR3 amino acids: CSARAPIARGGTDTQYF. The DNA for the CDR3 is TGCAGTGCTAGAGCCCCAATAGCGAGGGGAGGCACAGATACGCAGTATTTT.

This clonotype was observed at least ten times. CDR3 nucleotide sequence: TGTGCCAGCAGCGCTCGGGGACACCAGAACTATGGCTACACCTTC. It yields the protein CASSARGHQNYGYTF. V and J are TRBV9 and TRBJ1-2, with a tentative D call TRBD1 (6 bases). CDR1 and CDR2 (germline): SGDLS, YYNGEE. Trimming took off 3 bases at V and 2 bases at J, with 14 bases between the two ends. This CDR3 is 15 amino acids long.

This clonotype was found many times. The gene calls are TRBV2 and TRBJ2-7; no reliable D call. V was clipped by 3 bases and J by 5 bases, with 11 bases between them. The CDR3 totals 13 residues. Germline V CDR1 and CDR2: SNHLY, FYNNEI. In DNA, the CDR3 is TGTGCCAGCAGTGACAAGGGTAAGGACGAGCAGTACTTC. This encodes CASSDKGKDEQYF.

The chain links TRBV29-1 to TRBJ2-7; no clear D gene. Germline CDR1 SQVTM, CDR2 ANQGSEA. Trimming stripped 4 bases from V and 0 bases from J, with 4 bases between. The CDR3 has 11 amino acids. The CDR3 DNA sequence: TGCAGCGTTGCCACCTCCTACGAGCAGTACTTC. It codes for CSVATSYEQYF.

There are many counts of this clonotype. This rearrangement joins TRBV12-3 or TRBV12-4 to TRBJ1-1, with 8 bases lining up with TRBD1. CDR3 length: 13 amino acids. With 6 bases clipped from V and 3 bases from J, the junction kept 3 bases outside the gene matches. This CDR3 reads CASSLTGDTEAFF. The CDR3 coding sequence is TGTGCCAGCAGCTTGACAGGGGACACTGAAGCTTTCTTT.

This chain uses TRBV11-2 with TRBJ1-5; the D gene is possibly TRBD1 (5 bases). Germline CDR1 and CDR2: SGHAT and FQNNGV. Trimming left V 3 bases short and J 8 bases short, with 11 bases between. The CDR3 has 13 amino acids. CDR3 sequence (DNA): TGTGCCAGCAGCTTGGGGCAGAATGAGCCCCAGCATTTT. Protein sequence: CASSLGQNEPQHF.

As concerns this clonotype: This may stem from a read error, because a much larger clone lies one nucleotide away. The rearrangement joins TRBV30 to TRBJ2-7, with 8 bases matching TRBD1. The CDR3 sequence is 16 residues long. Germline CDR1 reads GTSNPN; CDR2 reads SVGIG (reference sequence). CDR3 coding DNA: TGTGCCTGGAGTGGTGCAGGGGGCCGTCGGGGTTACGTGCAGTACTTC. Translated, it gives CAWSGAGGRRGYVQYF.

The chain couples TRBV3-1 to TRBJ1-2; tentatively, D is TRBD1 (5 bases). Per the germline V gene, CDR1 is LGHDT and CDR2 is YNNKEL (reference sequence). Deletions cut 2 bases from V and 2 bases from J, with 9 bases between. CDR3 length: 14 amino acids. CDR3 in amino acids: CASSQLSGNYGYTF. The DNA for the CDR3 is TGTGCCAGCAGCCAACTTTCAGGGAACTATGGCTACACCTTC.

The rearrangement uses TRBV7-8 and TRBJ1-5; TRBD1 agrees at 7 bases. The CDR3 is 16 amino acids. Germline CDR1 is SGHVS and CDR2 is FQNEAQ. The V gene end was trimmed by 5 bases and the J gene end by 1 base; junction bases not matched to a gene: 8. CDR3 loop: CASSLRQGRSNQPQHF. CDR3 in DNA: TGTGCCAGCAGCCTTCGACAGGGTAGGAGCAATCAGCCCCAGCATTTT. The entire variable domain, with the rest obtained from reference TRBV7-8 and TRBJ1-5, is as follows: GAGVSQSPRYKVAKRGQDVALRCDPISGHVSLFWYQQALGQGPEFLTYFQNEAQLDKSGLPSDRFFAERPEGSVSTLKIQRTQQEDSAVYLCASSLRQGRSNQPQHFGDGTRLSIL.

Regarding this clonotype: One junction end disagrees with the germline gene, perhaps due to a read error. The V and J genes are TRBV9 and TRBJ2-5; weak D call: TRBD2 (5 bases). Germline CDR1 and CDR2: SGDLS and YYNGEE. This CDR3 region has 14 residues. This CDR3 reads CASRPLDFVETQYF. CDR3 sequence (DNA): TGCGCCAGCAGACCCTTGGACTTTGTGGAGACCCAGTACTTC.

The gene calls are TRBV12-3 or TRBV12-4 and TRBJ1-1; D remains ambiguous. This CDR3 spans 13 amino acids. Trimming shortened V by 7 bases and J by 3 bases, and 12 bases separated the two germline ends. CDR3 sequence: CASKPVQDTEAFF. The CDR3 DNA is TGTGCCAGCAAACCTGTTCAGGACACTGAAGCTTTCTTT.

This sequence joins TRBV18 and TRBJ2-1; TRBD2 matches at 7 bases. The trim removed 2 bases at V and 2 bases at J, leaving 12 bases unmatched. CDR3 length: 18 residues. Germline assignment: CDR1 KGHSH and CDR2 LQKENI. CDR3 sequence (DNA): TGTGCCAGCTCACCAACCCGGGACTACCCGTCTCCCTACAATGAGCAGTTCTTC. As protein: CASSPTRDYPSPYNEQFF.

This sequence joins TRBV28 and TRBJ2-7; D is possibly TRBD2 (5 bases). Per the germline V gene, CDR1 is MDHEN and CDR2 is SYDVKM. CDR3 length equals 14 residues. V gave up 7 bases and J gave up 2 bases, with 15 bases separating them. The CDR3 sequence: CASTPEGPPYEQYF. In DNA form, the CDR3 reads TGTGCCAGCACCCCCGAGGGCCCCCCCTACGAGCAGTACTTC.

This clonotype occurred many times. V is TRBV28 and J is TRBJ2-7, with D perhaps being TRBD1 or TRBD2 (7 bases each). Trimming shortened V by 1 base and J by 2 bases, and 15 bases separated the two germline ends. The CDR3 has 16 residues. Germline-derived CDR1 and CDR2 are MDHEN and SYDVKM. The chain's CDR3 is CASSLLTGAGAYEQYF. The CDR3 coding sequence is TGTGCCAGCAGTTTATTAACAGGGGCGGGGGCCTACGAGCAGTACTTC.

The chain combines TRBV20-1 with TRBJ2-7; D unclear. Germline-derived CDR1 and CDR2 are DFQATT and SNEGSKA (reference sequence). Trimming removed 6 bases at V and 0 bases at J, with 12 bases between. The CDR3 length is 13 residues. The CDR3 DNA reads as TGCAGTGCCCGGGCCATGAGCTCCTACGAGCAGTACTTC. The encoded protein is CSARAMSSYEQYF.

This clonotype has at least ten counts. The V and J genes are TRBV18 and TRBJ2-7; 7 nucleotides line up with TRBD1. CDR1 and CDR2 (germline): KGHSH, LQKENI. V was pared by 5 bases and J by 3 bases, with 7 bases of the junction left unmatched. This CDR3 is 14 amino acids long. CDR3 region: CASSSSGTDYEQYF. In DNA, the CDR3 is TGTGCCAGCTCATCCTCCGGGACAGACTACGAGCAGTACTTC.

This clonotype was recorded at least ten times. This chain uses TRBV11-2 with TRBJ2-1, with a weak D call TRBD2 (5 bases). Germline loops: CDR1 SGHAT, CDR2 FQNNGV. CDR3 length: 15 residues. The germline V and J ends were trimmed by 7 bases and 5 bases, with 18 bases remaining between them. CDR3 bases: TGTGCCAGCACCGGAGGATTCCGATTACACAATGAGCAGTTCTTC. Its protein product is CASTGGFRLHNEQFF.

V and J are TRBV5-1 and TRBJ1-1, with 7 nucleotides matching TRBD1. The trim removed 0 bases at V and 8 bases at J, leaving 4 bases unmatched. CDR1 and CDR2 from the germline V gene are SGHRS and YFSETQ. The CDR3 length is 13 residues. The CDR3 DNA follows: TGCGCCAGCAGCTTGGGACAGGGACGGGAAGCTTTCTTT. It yields the protein CASSLGQGREAFF. The whole variable domain, remainder taken from reference TRBV5-1 and TRBJ1-1, is KAGVTQTPRYLIKTRGQQVTLSCSPISGHRSVSWYQQTPGQGLQFLFEYFSETQRNKGNFPGRFSGRQFSNSRSEMNVSTLELGDSALYLCASSLGQGREAFFGQGTRLTVV.

This clonotype was detected ten times or more. V and J are TRBV11-2 and TRBJ1-2; no definite D call. V dropped 5 bases and J dropped 7 bases, with 14 bases sitting between them. The germline V gene has CDR1 SGHAT and CDR2 FQNNGV. The CDR3 runs 13 residues. CDR3 in amino acids: CASSPLSESGYTF. The CDR3 DNA reads TGTGCCAGCAGCCCGCTGAGTGAGTCTGGCTACACCTTC.

The rearrangement links TRBV2 to TRBJ2-5; 12 nucleotides line up with TRBD1. Germline V CDR1 and CDR2: SNHLY, FYNNEI. After removal of 3 bases from V and 1 base from J, the junction contained 3 bases not matched to a gene. The CDR3 is made up of 16 amino acids. CDR3 nucleotides: TGTGCCAGCAGTGAGGGGACAGGGGGCTCCCAAGAGACCCAGTACTTC. It codes for CASSEGTGGSQETQYF.